This entry lists 26 T cell receptor beta chains sequenced from one sample in a study of cytomegalovirus exposure and HLA in healthy donors. Only in-frame clones appear in the TCRdb table, and some are missing; sequencing was by immunoSEQ multiplex PCR. The sample holds hundreds of thousands of clones; less than 95% are singletons and the top ten take around 3.1%. Sequenced sample: PBMCs. The receptors come from a woman aged 25 to 39 in good health and CMV-seronegative.

This chain links TRBV14 with TRBJ2-4, with TRBD1 matching 8 bases. The J segment lost 0 bases and the V segment lost 2 bases, leaving 3 bases of the junction unmatched. The V gene's germline CDR1 is SGHDN and CDR2 FVKESK. The CDR3 loop spans 16 amino acids. CDR3 nucleotide sequence: TGTGCCAGCAGCCAACGGACAGGGATAGCCAAAAACATTCAGTACTTC. Translation: CASSQRTGIAKNIQYF. Filled out from reference TRBV14 and TRBJ2-4, the complete variable domain reads EAGVTQFPSHSVIEKGQTVTLRCDPISGHDNLYWYRRVMGKEIKFLLHFVKESKQDESGMPNNRFLAERTGGTYSTLKVQPAELEDSGVYFCASSQRTGIAKNIQYFGAGTRLSVL.

V gene TRBV15 combines with J gene TRBJ1-1; 7 bases fit TRBD1. Unmatched junction bases numbered 5, after V lost 0 bases and J lost 4 bases. Germline values: CDR1 LNHNV, CDR2 YYDKDF (reference sequence). The CDR3 runs 15 residues. The DNA for the CDR3 is TGTGCCACCAGCAGAGACAGGGGGGATTTCACTGAAGCTTTCTTT. This codes for CATSRDRGDFTEAFF.

This clone occurred once. The chain uses TRBV4-1 and TRBJ2-2, with D perhaps TRBD2 (6 bases). Trimming stripped 5 bases from V and 6 bases from J, with 19 bases between. The CDR3 runs to 16 residues. The germline V gene encodes CDR1 MGHRA and CDR2 YSYEKL. CDR3 sequence (DNA): TGCGCCAGCAGCGCCGACCCTGGAGGGTTAGCCGGGGAGCTGTTTTTT. This translates into CASSADPGGLAGELFF.

This chain joins TRBV28 and TRBJ2-5; either TRBD1 or TRBD2 may fit D (5 bases each). From germline, CDR1 is MDHEN and CDR2 SYDVKM. Trimming removed 5 bases from V and 0 bases from J, with 10 bases in between. CDR3 length: 14 residues. The CDR3 loop reads CASSAGSNQETQYF. The CDR3 nucleotides are TGTGCCAGCAGTGCAGGGAGTAACCAAGAGACCCAGTACTTC.

The rearrangement links TRBV19 to TRBJ2-7; 8 positions match TRBD1. Unmatched junction bases numbered 6, after V lost 9 bases and J lost 5 bases. Germline V CDR1 and CDR2: LNHDA, SQIVND (reference sequence). The CDR3 has 12 residues. The CDR3 loop reads CASSTGENEQYF. CDR3 DNA: TGTGCCAGCTCGACAGGGGAGAACGAGCAGTACTTC.

The chain has TRBV25-1 and TRBJ2-2; 9 bases line up with TRBD1. The J segment lost 4 bases and the V segment lost 6 bases, leaving 9 bases of the junction unmatched. The CDR3 runs 16 residues. The germline V gene has CDR1 MGHDK and CDR2 SYGVNS. The CDR3 here is CASSSPQGARTGELFF. CDR3 bases: TGTGCCAGCAGCTCACCACAGGGGGCGCGCACCGGGGAGCTGTTTTTT.

This chain joins TRBV4-1 and TRBJ1-2; 12 bases are a match to TRBD1. CDR1 is MGHRA, CDR2 YSYEKL, per germline. The V gene end was trimmed by 1 base and the J gene end by 8 bases; junction bases not matched to a gene: 11. This CDR3 has 17 residues. The DNA of the CDR3 is TGCGCCAGCAGCCAAGGACTCCGGGACAGGGGGCGTAAGGGCTACACCTTC. This codes for CASSQGLRDRGRKGYTF.

This sequence joins TRBV28 and TRBJ2-7; TRBD2 agrees at 9 bases. V lost 2 bases, J lost 2 bases, and 7 bases stayed unmatched. The CDR3 has 16 residues. Per the germline V gene, CDR1 is MDHEN and CDR2 is SYDVKM. For the CDR3, the DNA is TGTGCCAGCAGTTTAGGGCTAGCGGGACCCCCCTACGAGCAGTACTTC. This translates into CASSLGLAGPPYEQYF.

This CDR3 reads CASSSLADSYNEQFF. As DNA, the CDR3 is TGTGCCAGCAGTTCACTAGCGGACTCCTACAATGAGCAGTTCTTC. V gene TRBV6-5 combines with J gene TRBJ2-1, with 8 nucleotides matching TRBD2. Trimming removed 4 bases from V and 0 bases from J; junction bases left unmatched: 2. Germline assignment: CDR1 MNHEY and CDR2 SVGAGI. There are 15 residues in the CDR3.

The rearrangement links TRBV18 to TRBJ2-2, with 8 bases fitting TRBD1. The CDR3 runs 16 residues. Germline values: CDR1 KGHSH, CDR2 LQKENI. V dropped 0 bases and J dropped 6; count of bases not matched to a gene: 6. The CDR3 DNA sequence: TGTGCCAGCTCACCACCGGCAGGGGGCACCGCCGGGGAGCTGTTTTTT. Translation gives CASSPPAGGTAGELFF.

With regard to this clone: Other DNA sequences of this sample code for an identical CDR3. The rearrangement links TRBV20-1 to TRBJ2-7; D possibly corresponds to TRBD2 (5 bases). Germline loops: CDR1 DFQATT, CDR2 SNEGSKA (reference sequence). This CDR3 spans 11 amino acids. V lost 5 bases and J lost 2, with 7 bases in between. The CDR3 protein is CSARGPYEQYF. In nucleotides, the CDR3 is TGCAGTGCTCGGGGTCCCTACGAGCAGTACTTC.

The chain has TRBV5-4 and TRBJ1-3; D may be TRBD1 (6 bases). Looked up from germline, CDR1 is SGHNT and CDR2 is YYREEE (reference sequence). The CDR3 extends over 15 amino acids. V gave up 4 bases and J gave up 3 bases, with 14 bases separating them. CDR3 DNA sequence: TGTGCCAGCAGCGCATCGCCAGGGGATGGAAACACCATATATTTT. Amino acids: CASSASPGDGNTIYF. Full variable domain (rest looked up from reference TRBV5-4 and TRBJ1-3): ETGVTQSPTHLIKTRGQQVTLRCSSQSGHNTVSWYQQALGQGPQFIFQYYREEENGRGNFPPRFSGLQFPNYSSELNVNALELDDSALYLCASSASPGDGNTIYFGEGSWLTVV.

The gene calls are TRBV5-1 and TRBJ2-7, with a tentative D call TRBD2 (5 bases). Trimming shortened V by 0 bases and J by 4 bases, and 11 bases separated the two germline ends. CDR1 is SGHRS and CDR2 is YFSETQ in the germline V gene. The CDR3 contains 14 residues. This CDR3 is CASSLGGVEYEQYF. DNA for the CDR3: TGCGCCAGCAGCTTGGGGGGAGTCGAATACGAGCAGTACTTC.

The chain recombines TRBV6-1 with TRBJ2-2, with D perhaps matching TRBD1 (6 bases). Trimming left V 7 bases short and J 6 bases short, with 15 bases between. Germline CDR1 is MNHNS and CDR2 is SASEGT. The CDR3 loop spans 14 amino acids. The CDR3, as DNA: TGTGCCAGCACAAACAGGGTTCAGGCCGGGGAGCTGTTTTTT. Protein sequence: CASTNRVQAGELFF.

The chain links TRBV5-4 to TRBJ2-7; 8 nucleotides match TRBD1. Germline CDR1 reads SGHNT; CDR2 reads YYREEE (reference sequence). This CDR3 region has 15 residues. V trimming: 0 bases; J trimming: 2 bases; junction bases outside the gene matches: 4. The CDR3 reads CASSLVDRATYEQYF. Here the CDR3 DNA reads TGTGCCAGCAGCTTGGTGGACAGGGCCACCTACGAGCAGTACTTC.

The chain uses TRBV7-9 and TRBJ1-1; TRBD1 is a possible D gene (5 bases). CDR1 and CDR2 from the germline V gene are SEHNR and FQNEAQ (reference sequence). The CDR3 loop spans 15 amino acids. The ends were cut back, 0 bases at V and 6 bases at J, with 14 bases in the middle. CDR3 protein: CASSLALRTYPEAFF. In nucleotides, the CDR3 is TGTGCCAGCAGCTTAGCGCTTAGGACATACCCTGAAGCTTTCTTT.

The rearrangement uses TRBV6-5 and TRBJ1-1; 7 positions agree with TRBD1. CDR1 is MNHEY and CDR2 is SVGAGI in the germline V gene. The ends lost 6 bases at V and 0 bases at J; junction bases unmatched: 7. The CDR3 is 15 amino acids. As DNA, the CDR3 is TGTGCCAGCAGATACAGGGGAGGGGTGAACACTGAAGCTTTCTTT. Its translation: CASRYRGGVNTEAFF.

This sequence joins TRBV28 and TRBJ2-7, with 7 bases matching TRBD2. Trimming removed 2 bases from V and 0 bases from J; junction bases left unmatched: 4. The CDR3 spans 15 residues. CDR1 MDHEN and CDR2 SYDVKM come from the germline V gene. The CDR3: CASSLHSSGSYEQYF. CDR3 nucleotides: TGTGCCAGCAGTTTACACTCTAGCGGCTCCTACGAGCAGTACTTC.

This sequence joins TRBV7-9 and TRBJ2-3; 10 bases match TRBD1. Germline V gene lookup returns CDR1 SEHNR and CDR2 FQNEAQ (reference sequence). Trimming removed 5 bases from V and 6 bases from J; junction bases left unmatched: 5. The CDR3 covers 14 residues. DNA of the CDR3: TGTGCCAGCAGCCAGACAGGGGGCGCCGATACGCAGTATTTT. Translating it yields CASSQTGGADTQYF.

This clone has just a few counts. Additional DNA sequences in this sample encode the identical CDR3. The V gene is TRBV27, the J gene TRBJ2-7, with 8 bases matching TRBD2. Per the germline V gene, CDR1 is MNHEY and CDR2 is SMNVEV (reference sequence). V was clipped by 6 bases and J by 4 bases; unmatched bases: 8. The CDR3 runs to 14 residues. The CDR3 DNA is TGTGCCAGCAGCCTAAGCGGGGGCTGGTACGAGCAGTACTTC. Encoded protein: CASSLSGGWYEQYF.

CDR3 sequence: CASSAFTNTGELFF. The CDR3 region has the DNA TGTGCCAGCAGTGCGTTCACGAACACCGGGGAGCTGTTTTTT. The gene calls are TRBV6-1 and TRBJ2-2, with D uncertain. Trimming pared 4 bases from V and 0 bases from J, leaving 6 bases between. Germline V lookup: CDR1 MNHNS, CDR2 SASEGT. The CDR3 totals 14 residues.

CDR3 loop: CASSDWPGLAGYEQYF. The CDR3, as DNA: TGCGCCAGCAGTGATTGGCCGGGACTAGCGGGCTACGAGCAGTACTTC. The chain links TRBV10-1 to TRBJ2-7; TRBD2 matches at 12 bases. The CDR3 is 16 residues long. The J segment lost 3 bases and the V segment lost 3 bases, leaving 6 bases of the junction unmatched. The V gene's germline CDR1 is WNHNN and CDR2 SYGVQD (reference sequence).

The chain couples TRBV18 to TRBJ1-2; no definite D call. Between the trimmed V and J ends, which lost 3 bases and 0 bases, there was a span of 5 bases. CDR3 length equals 13 residues. Looked up from germline, CDR1 is KGHSH and CDR2 is LQKENI. Here the CDR3 DNA reads TGTGCCAGCTCACCCTCTGCTAACTATGGCTACACCTTC. Translated: CASSPSANYGYTF.

The chain combines TRBV28 with TRBJ2-7, with a possible D match to TRBD1 (5 bases). The CDR3 has 14 amino acids. Germline V gene lookup returns CDR1 MDHEN and CDR2 SYDVKM. The V end was cut by 6 bases, the J end by 2 bases, with 14 bases between. This chain's CDR3 is CASRKTGDPYEQYF. The CDR3 nucleotides are TGTGCCAGCAGAAAAACAGGAGACCCCTACGAGCAGTACTTC.

CDR3 loop: CASSRGAAVYEQYF. CDR3 DNA: TGTGCCAGTAGTAGAGGGGCCGCGGTCTACGAGCAGTACTTC. This rearrangement joins TRBV19 to TRBJ2-7; possibly TRBD1 or TRBD2 for D (5 bases each). The V gene's germline CDR1 is LNHDA and CDR2 SQIVND (reference sequence). The length of the CDR3 is 14 residues. The V end lost 4 bases, the J end lost 3 bases, and 13 bases lay between the germline ends.

The chain employs TRBV7-2 and TRBJ2-7, with D unclear. The CDR3 runs 12 residues. Germline lookup yields CDR1 SGHTA and CDR2 FQGNSA. The V end lost 3 bases, the J end lost 5 bases, and 8 bases lay between the germline ends. DNA for the CDR3: TGTGCCAGCAGCTTCGGGCCGAACGAGCAGTACTTC. It encodes CASSFGPNEQYF.